These 17 T cell receptor beta chains came from one sample sequenced in a study of tissue T cells after allogeneic stem cell transplantation. Repertoires were generated with immunoSEQ multiplex PCR, while TCRdb's copy carries only in-frame clones and drops some. This table holds tens of thousands of clones, around 70% found once. Sequencing used spleen. The receptors shown here come from a female BALB/c mouse in good health. This strain has MHC haplotype H2-d.

In the case of this clone: The gene symbols are mouse symbols. The read gets to within 1 residue of the CDR3 end, and the germline J gene fills in the rest. The chain carries TRBV20 and TRBJ1-4; D is uncertain. Germline V gene data show CDR1 as GFQATS and CDR2 as STVNSAI. The CDR3 length is 15 residues. With 1 base removed from V and 0 bases from J, the gap between germline ends came to 9 bases. CDR3 protein: CGARVSQISNERLFF. The covered CDR3 bases are TGTGGTGCTAGGGTTTCACAAATTTCCAACGAAAGATTATTT.

As to this clone: Mouse germline and gene names are used. The read is 1 residue too short to cover the CDR3 end, so that end is filled in from the germline J gene. The rearrangement links TRBV29 to TRBJ2-3; D may be TRBD1 (6 bases). V shed 5 bases and J shed 4 bases, with 7 bases lying between them. The CDR3 has 12 amino acids. Looked up from germline, CDR1 is MSHET and CDR2 is SYDVDS. The CDR3: CASSQGSETLYF. CDR3 DNA (partial): TGTGCTAGCAGTCAGGGGTCAGAAACGCTGTAT.

This clone was counted once. Germline and genes: mouse. The read is 1 residue too short to cover the CDR3 end, so that end is filled in from the germline J gene. The chain combines TRBV13-1 with TRBJ2-5; 13 nucleotides match TRBD2. The CDR3 length is 17 residues. Germline CDR1 reads NSHNY; CDR2 reads SYGAGN. V was pared by 2 bases and J by 1 base, with 4 bases of the junction left unmatched. The CDR3 is CASSEEDWGGDQDTQYF. The sequenced CDR3 bases are TGTGCCAGCAGTGAGGAGGACTGGGGGGGCGACCAAGACACCCAGTAC.

Comments on this clone: Mouse germline and gene names are used. The read ends 1 residue shy of where the CDR3 ends; the end is completed using the germline J gene. The chain joins TRBV13-2 to TRBJ1-6; D remains unclear. TRBJ1-6 is an ORF, and what it does is uncertain. This CDR3 has 16 residues. Germline assignment: CDR1 NNHNN and CDR2 SYGAGS (reference sequence). With 2 bases removed from V and 0 bases from J, the gap between germline ends came to 9 bases. The CDR3 is CASGEHLNSYNSPLYF. Partial CDR3 DNA: TGTGCCAGCGGTGAACATCTTAATTCCTATAATTCGCCCCTCTAC.

As concerns this clone: Gene and germline names: mouse. The CDR3 end is not reached by the read, which stops 1 residue before it; the germline J gene fills it in. V gene TRBV1 combines with J gene TRBJ2-5; 12 bases are a match to TRBD2. CDR1 and CDR2 (germline): NSQYPW, LRSPGD (reference sequence). V lost 4 bases, J lost 6 bases, and 2 bases stayed unmatched. There are 14 residues in the CDR3. The CDR3 bases that were read are TGCACCTGCAGTGGGGGACTGGGGGGCGACACCCAGTAC. It specifies CTCSGGLGGDTQY. The whole CDR3 sequence is CTCSGGLGGDTQYF.

On this clone itself: Mouse gene names apply. From the germline J gene comes the end of the CDR3, since the read stops 1 residue before it. The chain carries TRBV31 and TRBJ2-2; 7 bases align to TRBD1. Germline values: CDR1 GKSSPN, CDR2 SITVG. Trimming took 3 bases from V and 1 from J; bases not matched to a gene: 5. The CDR3 length is 15 residues. CDR3 amino acids: CAWSRRDRNTGQLYF. The CDR3 DNA, read in part, is TGTGCCTGGAGCCGCCGGGACAGAAACACCGGGCAGCTCTAC.

Comments on this clone: Germline and genes: mouse. The read finishes 1 residue shy of the CDR3 end, and the germline J gene is used to complete it. The chain has TRBV13-3 and TRBJ2-5; 7 bases align to TRBD2. The CDR3 runs 14 residues. CDR1 and CDR2 (germline): NNHDY, SYVADS. J gave up 1 base and V 4 bases, and 3 bases lay outside the gene matches. CDR3 bases read: TGTGCCAGCAGTCCACTGGGGTACCAAGACACCCAGTAC. This encodes CASSPLGYQDTQY. The full CDR3 protein is CASSPLGYQDTQYF.

Notes on this clone: The genes and germline here are from mouse. The read terminates 1 residue ahead of where the CDR3 ends, so the germline J gene completes it. The rearrangement uses TRBV17 and TRBJ2-1; D not resolved. Trimming took off 2 bases at V and 7 bases at J, with 9 bases between the two ends. Germline CDR1 is MNHDT and CDR2 is YYDKIL. The CDR3 totals 13 residues. The covered CDR3 bases are TGTGCTAGCAGTAGAAACAGCGGGGCTGAGCAGTTC. Its protein product is CASSRNSGAEQF. The complete CDR3 reads CASSRNSGAEQFF. Variable domain in full (rest from reference TRBV17 and TRBJ2-1): DTTVKQNPRYKLARVGKPVNLICSQTMNHDTMYWYQKKPNQAPKLLLFYYDKILNREADTFEKFQSSRPNNSFCSLYIGSAGLEYSAMYLCASSRNSGAEQFFGPGTRLTVL.

As regards this clone: Gene names follow the mouse nomenclature. The CDR3 is cut off 1 residue early in the read; its end comes from the germline J gene. The chain carries TRBV5 and TRBJ2-2; D is ambiguous. The CDR3 totals 14 residues. CDR1 LGHNA and CDR2 YNLKQL come from the germline V gene (reference sequence). V shed 4 bases and J shed 2 bases, with 8 bases lying between them. The part of the CDR3 DNA that was read is TGTGCCAGCAGCCCCGGGCAGAACACCGGGCAGCTCTAC. Its protein is CASSPGQNTGQLY. The whole CDR3 protein is CASSPGQNTGQLYF.

With respect to this clone: The genes are named according to mouse. The missing CDR3 end, 1 residue past where the read stops, is filled in from the germline J gene. This sequence joins TRBV19 and TRBJ2-4; 8 nucleotides match TRBD2. Germline values: CDR1 FNHDT, CDR2 SITEND (reference sequence). V dropped 0 bases and J dropped 6; count of bases not matched to a gene: 6. The CDR3 has 15 amino acids. CDR3 DNA, as far as it was read: TGTGCCAGCAGTATAGTAGGGGGGGGCGCCAACACCTTGTAC. Translation gives CASSIVGGGANTLY. The CDR3 in its entirety is CASSIVGGGANTLYF.

With regard to this clone: Gene names are mouse gene names. The read ends 1 residue before the CDR3 terminus; that terminus is restored from the germline J gene. This sequence joins TRBV1 and TRBJ1-1; D unclear. The germline CDR1 and CDR2 sequences are NSQYPW and LRSPGD (reference sequence). The V end was cut by 4 bases, the J end by 4 bases, with 7 bases between. The length of the CDR3 is 12 residues. The CDR3 here is CTCSGQTTEVFF. The sequenced CDR3 bases are TGCACCTGCAGTGGACAAACCACAGAAGTCTTC.

Comment on this clone: Gene and germline names: mouse. The read terminates 1 residue before the CDR3 end, so the remaining end is supplied by the germline J gene. J is TRBJ1-1 and V is TRBV13-2; a possible D gene is TRBD1 (6 bases). The CDR3 length is 13 residues. CDR1 and CDR2 from the germline V gene are NNHNN and SYGAGS (reference sequence). Trimming removed 6 bases from V and 1 base from J, with 10 bases in between. The CDR3 spells CASALTGNTEVFF. CDR3 DNA (partial): TGTGCCAGCGCCCTGACAGGGAACACAGAAGTCTTC.

In the case of this clone: Any gene name here is a mouse gene name. The missing CDR3 end, 1 residue past where the read stops, is filled in from the germline J gene. The chain links TRBV13-2 to TRBJ2-7; 8 bases fit TRBD2. CDR3 length: 14 amino acids. CDR1 and CDR2 from the germline V gene are NNHNN and SYGAGS (reference sequence). V gave up 5 bases and J gave up 0 bases; unmatched junction bases: 4. Partial CDR3 DNA: TGTGCCAGCGGCGGACTGGGCCGCTCCTATGAACAGTAC. Encoded protein: CASGGLGRSYEQY. In full, the CDR3 reads CASGGLGRSYEQYF.

Concerning this clone itself: Each gene name is a mouse one. The read finishes 1 residue shy of the CDR3 end, and the germline J gene is used to complete it. The V call is TRBV19, the J call TRBJ2-2, with 8 bases fitting TRBD1. Germline V CDR1 and CDR2: FNHDT, SITEND (reference sequence). This CDR3 contains 15 residues. The ends lost 1 base at V and 3 bases at J; junction bases unmatched: 2. The part of the CDR3 DNA that was read is TGTGCCAGCAGTATATTACAGGGGGACACCGGGCAGCTCTAC. It is translated as CASSILQGDTGQLY. The full CDR3 protein reads CASSILQGDTGQLYF.

For this clone: Mouse germline and gene names are used. The read gets to within 1 residue of the CDR3 end, and the germline J gene fills in the rest. This chain uses TRBV12-2 with TRBJ2-1; the match to TRBD1 covers 7 bases. The trim removed 0 bases at V and 3 bases at J, leaving 4 bases unmatched. The length of the CDR3 is 15 residues. Germline values: CDR1 SGHLS, CDR2 HYDKME. Here the CDR3 reads CASSLEGQSYAEQFF. The DNA read from the CDR3 is TGTGCCAGCTCTCTCGAGGGACAGTCCTATGCTGAGCAGTTC.

Details on this clone: These gene names are mouse names. The DNA ends 1 residue before the CDR3 does, and the rest of the CDR3 is filled in from the germline J gene. The gene calls are TRBV13-2 and TRBJ2-4, with TRBD2 matching 12 bases. This CDR3 has 18 amino acids. Germline trimming cut 0 bases from V and 1 base from J; bases unmatched to any gene: 6. From germline, CDR1 is NNHNN and CDR2 SYGAGS (reference sequence). Incomplete CDR3 DNA: TGTGCCAGCGGTGATGCTAGGGACTGGGGGGACCGTCAAAACACCTTGTAC. Translated, it gives CASGDARDWGDRQNTLY. The whole CDR3 sequence reads CASGDARDWGDRQNTLYF.

Worth noting for this clone: The genes and germline here are from mouse. Coverage ceases 1 residue before the CDR3 finishes, and the germline J gene fills in the end. The chain uses TRBV13-2 and TRBJ1-5, with D possibly TRBD1 on 5 matching bases. The CDR3 runs to 16 residues. V was pared by 3 bases and J by 0 bases, with 13 bases between. Germline V CDR1 and CDR2: NNHNN, SYGAGS (reference sequence). The sequenced CDR3 bases are TGTGCCAGCGGTGGTCCGCAGGGTTATAACAACCAGGCTCCGCTT. It codes for CASGGPQGYNNQAPL. The complete CDR3 protein is CASGGPQGYNNQAPLF.